This T cell receptor (beta chain) was captured in a study of blood T cell repertoires in COVID-19. On the study more broadly: PBMCs, B-cell-depleted T cells, or T cells provided the cDNA or gDNA that made up the material.

Clones were read by immunoSEQ multiplex PCR, and TCRdb kept only the in-frame ones, dropping some. The sample carries 150,000 to 200,000 clones, about 82% recorded once. The germline V and J ends were trimmed by 0 bases and 8 bases, with 11 bases remaining between them. The CDR3 is 13 residues long. The V gene's germline CDR1 is SGHRS and CDR2 YFSETQ. This TCR came from a woman under 40 with acute or convalescent COVID-19. The sequencing sample was made of peripheral blood. The chain recombines TRBV5-1 with TRBJ1-1, with a tentative D call TRBD1 (5 bases). CDR3 sequence (DNA): TGCGCCAGCAGCTTGGCTGATGACAGAGAAGCTTTCTTT. It is translated as CASSLADDREAFF.